This T cell receptor beta chain derives from a study of T cells after yellow fever vaccination. 5'RACE template switching added a universal primer site and UMIs to TCR cDNA. TCRdb reprocessed the 5' RACE reads via MiXCR and lists one record per CDR3 protein. Of over 110,000 distinct CDR3 sequences listed, less than 9.5% were seen once; the top ten hold roughly 0.76%. Study-wide results and limits: Though it reached lower strength, the secondary response hit its peak faster, day 5 versus 15. Some clonotypes, a small share, were shared between CD4 and CD8 compartments.

This clonotype was seen many times. The antigen is undetermined. Trimming cost V 0 bases and J 8 bases; bases outside gene matches: 13. Germline assignment: CDR1 MNHEY and CDR2 SVGAGI. The CDR3 is made up of 17 amino acids. The clonotype originates from a man aged 25 to 45 who received the YFV17D yellow fever vaccine. The source material was CD4+ T cells sorted from PBMCs, sampled 5 days after the yellow fever booster vaccination. The V call is TRBV6-5, the J call TRBJ2-7; 10 positions match TRBD2. The CDR3 loop reads CASSYSTFTSGKTQQYF. The CDR3 DNA follows: TGTGCCAGCAGTTACTCAACTTTTACTAGCGGGAAAACCCAGCAGTACTTC.